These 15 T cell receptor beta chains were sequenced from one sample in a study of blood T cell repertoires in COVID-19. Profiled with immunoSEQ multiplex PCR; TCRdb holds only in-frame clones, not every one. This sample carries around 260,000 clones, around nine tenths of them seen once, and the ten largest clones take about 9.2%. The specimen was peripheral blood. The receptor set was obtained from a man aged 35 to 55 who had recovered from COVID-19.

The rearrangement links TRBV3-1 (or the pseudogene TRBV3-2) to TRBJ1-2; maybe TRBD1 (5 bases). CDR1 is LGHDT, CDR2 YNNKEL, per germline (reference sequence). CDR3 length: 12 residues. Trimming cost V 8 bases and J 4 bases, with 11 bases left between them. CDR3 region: CASAQGGYGYTF. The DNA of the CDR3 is TGTGCCAGCGCTCAGGGAGGCTATGGCTACACCTTC.

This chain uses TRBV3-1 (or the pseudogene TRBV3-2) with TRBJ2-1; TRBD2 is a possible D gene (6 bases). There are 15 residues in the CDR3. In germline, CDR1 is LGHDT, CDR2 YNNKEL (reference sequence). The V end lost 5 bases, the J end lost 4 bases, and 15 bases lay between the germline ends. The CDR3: CASSRPGLPYNEQFF. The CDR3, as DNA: TGTGCCAGCAGCAGACCGGGACTTCCATACAATGAGCAGTTCTTC.

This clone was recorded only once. The CDR3 DNA reads as TGTGCCAGCTCATACCGGGAGGGAGGGATCTCGGATACGCAGTATTTT. Translated, it gives CASSYREGGISDTQYF. The chain recombines TRBV9 with TRBJ2-3; 8 bases align to TRBD2. V lost 7 bases to trimming and J lost 6 bases; unmatched junction nucleotides: 16. The CDR3 is 16 residues long. The germline V gene encodes CDR1 SGDLS and CDR2 YYNGEE. Drawing the rest from reference TRBV9 and TRBJ2-3, the complete variable domain is DSGVTQTPKHLITATGQRVTLRCSPRSGDLSVYWYQQSLDQGLQFLIQYYNGEERAKGNILERFSAQQFPDLHSELNLSSLELGDSALYFCASSYREGGISDTQYFGPGTRLTVL.

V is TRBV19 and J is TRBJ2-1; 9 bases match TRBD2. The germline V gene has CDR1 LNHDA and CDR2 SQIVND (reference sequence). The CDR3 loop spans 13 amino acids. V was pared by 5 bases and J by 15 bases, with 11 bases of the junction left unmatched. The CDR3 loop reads CASSRQTGTSPFF. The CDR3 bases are TGTGCCAGTAGTCGCCAAACCGGGACTAGCCCGTTCTTC.

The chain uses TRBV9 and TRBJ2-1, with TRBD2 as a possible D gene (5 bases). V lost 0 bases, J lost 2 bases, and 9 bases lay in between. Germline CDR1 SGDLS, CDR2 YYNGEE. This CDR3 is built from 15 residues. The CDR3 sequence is CASSVELGAYNEQFF. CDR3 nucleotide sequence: TGTGCCAGCAGCGTAGAACTGGGAGCCTACAATGAGCAGTTCTTC.

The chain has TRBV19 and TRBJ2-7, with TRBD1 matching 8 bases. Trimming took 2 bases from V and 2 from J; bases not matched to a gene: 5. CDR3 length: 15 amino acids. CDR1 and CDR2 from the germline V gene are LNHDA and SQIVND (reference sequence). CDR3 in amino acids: CASSIPGQVPYEQYF. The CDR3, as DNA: TGTGCCAGTAGTATACCGGGACAGGTCCCCTACGAGCAGTACTTC.

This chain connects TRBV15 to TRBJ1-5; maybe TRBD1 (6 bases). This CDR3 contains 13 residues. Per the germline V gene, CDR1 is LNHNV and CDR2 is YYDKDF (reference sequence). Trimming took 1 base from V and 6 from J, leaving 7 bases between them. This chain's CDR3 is CATSRVGGQPQHF. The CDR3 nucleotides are TGTGCCACCAGCAGAGTAGGGGGTCAGCCCCAGCATTTT.

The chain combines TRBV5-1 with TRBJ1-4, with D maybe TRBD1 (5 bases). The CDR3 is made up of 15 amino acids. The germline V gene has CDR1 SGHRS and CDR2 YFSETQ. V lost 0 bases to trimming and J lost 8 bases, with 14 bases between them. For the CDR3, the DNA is TGCGCCAGCAGCTTGGCCCTGGGGCGCCGGGAAAAACTGTTTTTT. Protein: CASSLALGRREKLFF.

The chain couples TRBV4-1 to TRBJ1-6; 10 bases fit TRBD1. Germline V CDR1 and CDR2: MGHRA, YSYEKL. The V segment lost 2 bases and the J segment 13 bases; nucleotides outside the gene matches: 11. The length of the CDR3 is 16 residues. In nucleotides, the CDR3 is TGCGCCAGCAGCCAACCGGGACAGGGGAATTATCCGCCCCTCCACTTT. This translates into CASSQPGQGNYPPLHF.

In DNA form, the CDR3 reads TGTGCCAGTAGTATGAGGGAAAATGAAAAACTGTTTTTT. It codes for CASSMRENEKLFF. V usage is TRBV19 and J usage is TRBJ1-4; D remains unclear. This CDR3 has 13 residues. In germline, CDR1 is LNHDA, CDR2 SQIVND (reference sequence). Between the trimmed V and J ends, which lost 3 bases and 5 bases, there was a span of 7 bases.

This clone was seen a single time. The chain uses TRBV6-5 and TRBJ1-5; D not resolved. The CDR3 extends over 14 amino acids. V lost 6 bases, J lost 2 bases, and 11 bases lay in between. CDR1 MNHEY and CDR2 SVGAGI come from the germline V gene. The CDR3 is CASSPAGGNQPQHF. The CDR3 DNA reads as TGTGCCAGCAGCCCCGCCGGAGGCAATCAGCCCCAGCATTTT.

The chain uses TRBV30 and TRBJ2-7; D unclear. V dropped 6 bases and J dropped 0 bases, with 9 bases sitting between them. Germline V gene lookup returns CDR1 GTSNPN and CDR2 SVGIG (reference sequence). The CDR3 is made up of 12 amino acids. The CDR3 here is CACRDSSYEQYF. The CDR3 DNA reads TGTGCCTGCCGCGATAGCTCCTACGAGCAGTACTTC. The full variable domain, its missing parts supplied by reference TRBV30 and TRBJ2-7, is SQTIHQWPATLVQPVGSPLSLECTVEGTSNPNLYWYRQAAGRGLQLLFYSVGIGQISSEVPQNLSASRPQDRQFILSSKKLLLSDSGFYLCACRDSSYEQYFGPGTRLTVT.

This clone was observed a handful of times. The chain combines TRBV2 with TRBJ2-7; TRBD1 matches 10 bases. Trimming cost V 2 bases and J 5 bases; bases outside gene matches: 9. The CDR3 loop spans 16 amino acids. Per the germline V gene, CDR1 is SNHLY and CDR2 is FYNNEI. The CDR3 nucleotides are TGTGCCAGCAGTGAACTAGACAGGGGGCGTCGCCACGAGCAGTACTTC. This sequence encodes CASSELDRGRRHEQYF.

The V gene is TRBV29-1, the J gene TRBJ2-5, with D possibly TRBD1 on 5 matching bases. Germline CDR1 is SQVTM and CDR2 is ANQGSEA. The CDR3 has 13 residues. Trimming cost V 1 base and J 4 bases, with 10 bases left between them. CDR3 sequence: CSVEGRARETQYF. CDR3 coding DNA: TGCAGCGTTGAAGGCAGGGCCAGAGAGACCCAGTACTTC.

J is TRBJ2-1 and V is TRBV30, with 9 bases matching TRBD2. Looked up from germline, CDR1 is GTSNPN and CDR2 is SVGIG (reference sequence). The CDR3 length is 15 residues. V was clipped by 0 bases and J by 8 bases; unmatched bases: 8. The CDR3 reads CAWSVRLAGTDEQFF. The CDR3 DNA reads TGTGCCTGGAGTGTACGGCTAGCGGGAACAGATGAGCAGTTCTTC. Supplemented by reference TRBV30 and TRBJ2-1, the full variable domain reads SQTIHQWPATLVQPVGSPLSLECTVEGTSNPNLYWYRQAAGRGLQLLFYSVGIGQISSEVPQNLSASRPQDRQFILSSKKLLLSDSGFYLCAWSVRLAGTDEQFFGPGTRLTVL.